This T cell receptor (beta chain) was identified during a study of T cells in Graves' hyperthyroidism and ophthalmopathy. Study-level information: The blood sample was taken at first diagnosis, before treatment began.

Trimming pared 1 base from V and 5 bases from J, leaving 15 bases between. Germline V gives CDR1 MNHEY, CDR2 SMNVEV (reference sequence). CDR3 size: 16 residues. Of note for this clonotype: Its antigen is undetermined.

Ophthalmopathy patients showed a Clinical Activity Score of at least 3, NOSPECS grade of at least 4 and duration under 3 months. The study, taken as a whole, reports: Blood also contained most expanded thyroid clonotypes above 0.001. A median roughly six months before onset, the model predicted ophthalmopathy.

The TCR beta CDR3 regions underwent amplification using RNA transcripts as the source. RT-PCR in the first round (using the HTBI primer set) targeted the TCR CDR3. TCRdb re-derived calls from the multiplex PCR reads in MiXCR, one entry per CDR3 protein. Seen here are 660,000 or so distinct CDR3 sequences, around 21% observed once, and the top ten hold approximately 30%. This receptor was taken from a man aged 30 to 39 with Graves' ophthalmopathy. Material for sequencing was blood. The V call is TRBV27, the J call TRBJ2-1; D unresolved. The CDR3 loop is CASSLYWASDDNEQFF. For the CDR3, the DNA is TGTGCCAGCAGTTTATATTGGGCTTCCGATGACAATGAGCAGTTCTTC.